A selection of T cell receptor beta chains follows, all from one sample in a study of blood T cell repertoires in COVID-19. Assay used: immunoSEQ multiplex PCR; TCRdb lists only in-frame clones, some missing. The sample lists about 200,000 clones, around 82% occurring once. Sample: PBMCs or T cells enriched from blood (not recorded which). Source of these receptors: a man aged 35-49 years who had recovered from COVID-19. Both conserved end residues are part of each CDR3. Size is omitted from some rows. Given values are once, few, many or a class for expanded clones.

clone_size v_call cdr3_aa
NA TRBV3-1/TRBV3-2 CASSQGGRGNEQFF
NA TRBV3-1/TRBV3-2 CASSQAGTNLHF
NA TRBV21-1 CASSKNRENQPQHF
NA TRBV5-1 CASSLGLPNTEAFF
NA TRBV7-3 CASSTGLYNEQFF
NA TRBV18 CASSSGRSNYGYTF
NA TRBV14 CASSQDRGTYEQYF
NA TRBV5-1 CASSTGTVMNTEAFF
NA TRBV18 CASSLGQGQYYGYTF
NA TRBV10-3 CAISVEGAYGYTF
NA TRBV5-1 CASSGSNRGYEQYF
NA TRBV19 CASALRNTEAFF
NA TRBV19 CASNSGRVGTDTQYF
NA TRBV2 CASLREDGYGYTF
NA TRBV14 CASSYGTPYEQYF
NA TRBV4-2 CASSQFGGTGGPINEKLFF
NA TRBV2 CASSEGGPTMNTEAFF
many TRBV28 CASSARGRISSYEQYF
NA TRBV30 CAWSVLPPVRFSGNTIYF
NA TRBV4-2 CASSQDVAGLSGDTQYF
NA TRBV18 CASCATGSWGQDTQYF
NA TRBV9 CASSVAGQGWGYTF
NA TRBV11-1 CASSRTVYEQYF
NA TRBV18 CASSPVGEFTNTGELFF
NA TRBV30 CAWGQVADTQYF
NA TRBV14 CASSPGGIQYF
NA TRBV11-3 CASSRTSLETQYF
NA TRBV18 CASSPRRAGGTDTQYF
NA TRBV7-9 CASSSVTSGPTDTQYF
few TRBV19 CATEPHRGITNEKLFF
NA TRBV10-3 CAISGQDRVYEQYF
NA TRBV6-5 CASSPTANNYGYTF
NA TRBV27 CASSYPSLGQGAYGYTF
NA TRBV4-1 CASSPGLTSGNEQFF
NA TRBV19 CASSTGGGKNEQFF
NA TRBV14 CASSQLTGNEQFF
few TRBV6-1 CASSEAGRETQYF
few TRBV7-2 CASSSTRQGGHGYTF
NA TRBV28 CASSLIASGSYNEQFF
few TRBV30 CAWSVLGPYNEQFF
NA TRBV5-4 CASSLGQGNSNTGELFF
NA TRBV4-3 CASSQAGNQYNEQFF
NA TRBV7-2 CASSLEGRALNSPLHF
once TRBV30 CAWSVGDRHGYTF
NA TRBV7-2 CASSLGRQTGSGYF